Presented here are 24 T cell receptor beta chains from one specimen sequenced in a study of blood T cell repertoires in COVID-19. Measured with immunoSEQ multiplex PCR; TCRdb has only the in-frame clones, and not every one. The sample lists 300,000 to 400,000 clones, over 80% occurring once. The source material was peripheral blood. The source is a man aged 25 to 45 with COVID-19, enrolled during active disease.

This sequence joins TRBV6-2 or TRBV6-3 and TRBJ2-7; D may be TRBD2 (6 bases). V gave up 0 bases and J gave up 2 bases, with 11 bases separating them. Germline CDR1 MNHEY, CDR2 SVGEGT. The CDR3 runs to 15 residues. The CDR3 is CASSYSRGWTYEQYF. Written as DNA, the CDR3 is TGTGCCAGCAGTTACTCGCGGGGATGGACCTACGAGCAGTACTTC.

This rearrangement joins TRBV11-2 to TRBJ1-3; D remains ambiguous. V dropped 0 bases and J dropped 2 bases, with 8 bases sitting between them. This CDR3 is 15 amino acids long. Germline assignment: CDR1 SGHAT and CDR2 FQNNGV. DNA for the CDR3: TGTGCCAGCAGCTTAGATCTAACCCCTGGAAACACCATATATTTT. Translated, it gives CASSLDLTPGNTIYF.

The genes are TRBV6-2 or TRBV6-3 and TRBJ2-7, with TRBD2 identical over 8 bases. The CDR3 is 16 amino acids. V lost 0 bases, J lost 4 bases, and 8 bases stayed unmatched. Germline CDR1 and CDR2: MNHEY and SVGEGT. CDR3 DNA sequence: TGTGCCAGCAGTTACTCGAATGGCGGGGGGTCTTACGAGCAGTACTTC. Protein: CASSYSNGGGSYEQYF.

This clone was seen a few times. The J gene is TRBJ2-1, the V gene TRBV18; a weak D match, TRBD2 (6 bases). This CDR3 is 15 amino acids long. From germline, CDR1 is KGHSH and CDR2 LQKENI. V was shortened by 1 base and J by 9 bases, with 16 bases between the two germline ends. CDR3 sequence (DNA): TGTGCCAGCTCACCACGTGGGGCTAGCGAGGGTGAGCAGTTCTTC. Its translation: CASSPRGASEGEQFF. The full variable domain, in which reference TRBV18 and TRBJ2-1 provide the parts outside the CDR3, is NAGVMQNPRHLVRRRGQEARLRCSPMKGHSHVYWYRQLPEEGLKFMVYLQKENIIDESGMPKERFSAEFPKEGPSILRIQQVVRGDSAAYFCASSPRGASEGEQFFGPGTRLTVL.

CDR3 sequence: CASSPTGWGGELFF. The CDR3 DNA reads TGTGCCAGCAGCCCCACAGGGTGGGGCGGGGAGCTGTTTTTT. V usage is TRBV16 and J usage is TRBJ2-2; weak D call: TRBD1 (6 bases). Trimming cost V 4 bases and J 7 bases, with 13 bases left between them. Germline V gene data show CDR1 as KGHSY and CDR2 as FQNENV. CDR3 length equals 14 residues.

The CDR3, as DNA: TGCAGCGCCAAGAATAGCGGGGGTTCCTACGAGCAGTACTTC. Translated: CSAKNSGGSYEQYF. V is TRBV29-1 and J is TRBJ2-7; 9 bases map to TRBD2. Germline loops: CDR1 SQVTM, CDR2 ANQGSEA. The CDR3 runs 14 residues. V was pared by 7 bases and J by 1 base, with 8 bases of the junction left unmatched.

The chain joins TRBV3-1 (or the pseudogene TRBV3-2) to TRBJ2-2; D is possibly TRBD1 (6 bases). Germline values: CDR1 LGHDT, CDR2 YNNKEL (reference sequence). V lost 2 bases and J lost 1, with 14 bases in between. The CDR3 loop spans 17 amino acids. CDR3 amino acids: CASSQPGVRLNTGELFF. In DNA, the CDR3 is TGTGCCAGCAGCCAACCAGGGGTGCGCCTGAACACCGGGGAGCTGTTTTTT.

The chain joins TRBV10-3 to TRBJ1-6; D may be TRBD1 (6 bases). Trimming stripped 2 bases from V and 5 bases from J, with 7 bases between. Germline-derived CDR1 and CDR2 are ENHRY and SYGVKD. The CDR3 runs to 14 residues. The CDR3, as DNA: TGTGCCATCAGTGAGCGACAGGATAATTCACCCCTCCACTTT. Residues: CAISERQDNSPLHF.

V and J are TRBV7-8 and TRBJ1-6; 7 positions match TRBD1. Germline-derived CDR1 and CDR2 are SGHVS and FQNEAQ. V gave up 5 bases and J gave up 3 bases; unmatched junction bases: 4. The CDR3 sequence is 15 residues long. The CDR3 region is CASSTRQGYNSPLHF. The CDR3 DNA reads as TGTGCCAGCAGCACACGACAGGGCTATAATTCACCCCTCCACTTT. Full variable domain (missing parts from reference TRBV7-8 and TRBJ1-6): GAGVSQSPRYKVAKRGQDVALRCDPISGHVSLFWYQQALGQGPEFLTYFQNEAQLDKSGLPSDRFFAERPEGSVSTLKIQRTQQEDSAVYLCASSTRQGYNSPLHFGNGTRLTVT.

The V gene is TRBV28, the J gene TRBJ1-5, with 7 bases aligning to TRBD1. Germline CDR1 is MDHEN and CDR2 is SYDVKM. The J segment lost 1 base and the V segment lost 7 bases, leaving 7 bases of the junction unmatched. The CDR3 is 15 amino acids. CDR3 protein: CASTPGGMSNQPQHF. The CDR3 nucleotides read TGTGCCAGCACCCCAGGGGGGATGAGCAATCAGCCCCAGCATTTT.

This clone was observed a single time. V is TRBV4-3 and J is TRBJ2-1; 11 bases are shared with TRBD1. With V trimmed by 7 bases and J by 9 bases, 8 bases remained unmatched. Per the germline V gene, CDR1 is LGHNA and CDR2 is YSLEER. The CDR3 is 14 amino acids. The CDR3 protein is CASTLDRGLGEQFF. The CDR3 region has the DNA TGCGCCAGCACCTTGGACAGGGGGCTAGGTGAGCAGTTCTTC.

This clone came up once. V gene TRBV28 combines with J gene TRBJ1-1, with TRBD1 as a possible D gene (5 bases). In germline, CDR1 is MDHEN, CDR2 SYDVKM. The CDR3 consists of 13 residues. The germline V and J ends were trimmed by 5 bases and 7 bases, with 14 bases remaining between them. CDR3 sequence (DNA): TGTGCCAGCAGTCCCCCCGTCACAGGTGAAGCTTTCTTT. Encoded protein: CASSPPVTGEAFF.

The chain couples TRBV5-6 to TRBJ1-3, with D unresolved. Trimming cost V 0 bases and J 4 bases, with 14 bases left between them. CDR1 and CDR2 (germline): SGHDT, YYEEEE. The CDR3 has 16 residues. The CDR3 reads CASSLAEGLAGNTIYF. CDR3 sequence (DNA): TGTGCCAGCAGCTTGGCGGAGGGTCTCGCCGGAAACACCATATATTTT.

This clone was observed a single time. The genes are TRBV2 and TRBJ2-3; 14 bases line up with TRBD2. V was clipped by 10 bases and J by 10 bases; unmatched bases: 13. The CDR3 has 15 residues. Germline-derived CDR1 and CDR2 are SNHLY and FYNNEI. CDR3 sequence (DNA): TGTGCCAACTATCTGACTAGCGGGAGGGCCAGGGCGCAGTATTTT. It codes for CANYLTSGRARAQYF.

This clone was counted between two and nine times. This chain joins TRBV27 and TRBJ2-2; 9 bases are shared with TRBD2. Germline V gene sequence: CDR1 MNHEY, CDR2 SMNVEV (reference sequence). The CDR3 runs to 13 residues. V lost 6 bases to trimming and J lost 6 bases; unmatched junction nucleotides: 2. The CDR3 region has the DNA TGTGCCAGCAGGGCGGGAGGGTCCGGGGAGCTGTTTTTT. Its translation: CASRAGGSGELFF.

The gene calls are TRBV7-2 and TRBJ2-2; TRBD2 matches at 7 bases. CDR1 and CDR2 from the germline V gene are SGHTA and FQGNSA. The V gene end was trimmed by 1 base and the J gene end by 4 bases; junction bases not matched to a gene: 6. The CDR3 is made up of 16 amino acids. The CDR3 spells CASSLGGSVVTGELFF. CDR3 DNA: TGTGCCAGCAGCTTAGGCGGGAGCGTTGTCACCGGGGAGCTGTTTTTT. Full variable domain (missing parts from reference TRBV7-2 and TRBJ2-2): GAGVSQSPSNKVTEKGKDVELRCDPISGHTALYWYRQSLGQGLEFLIYFQGNSAPDKSGLPSDRFSAERTGGSVSTLTIQRTQQEDSAVYLCASSLGGSVVTGELFFGEGSRLTVL.

The chain recombines TRBV28 with TRBJ1-6, with 7 nucleotides matching TRBD1. J gave up 5 bases and V 7 bases, and 8 bases lay outside the gene matches. This CDR3 comprises 15 residues. Germline-derived CDR1 and CDR2 are MDHEN and SYDVKM. The CDR3 DNA follows: TGTGCCAGCACCACAGGGGACCGGGATAATTCACCCCTCCACTTT. Translating gives CASTTGDRDNSPLHF.

The gene calls are TRBV9 and TRBJ2-2; D not resolved. V was cut by 0 bases and J by 1 base, with 7 bases left in between. The germline V gene has CDR1 SGDLS and CDR2 YYNGEE. The CDR3 is 15 residues long. The CDR3 coding sequence is TGTGCCAGCAGCGTAGTTGCAGGGAACACCGGGGAGCTGTTTTTT. Residues: CASSVVAGNTGELFF.

This clone has just one count. The J gene is TRBJ1-4, the V gene TRBV3-1 (or the pseudogene TRBV3-2), with TRBD1 as a possible D gene (5 bases). CDR3 length: 14 residues. V was shortened by 1 base and J by 10 bases, with 13 bases between the two germline ends. CDR1 and CDR2 from the germline V gene are LGHDT and YNNKEL (reference sequence). This CDR3 is CASSQVFTQGKLFF. The DNA for the CDR3 is TGTGCCAGCAGCCAAGTATTCACCCAGGGAAAACTGTTTTTT.

The chain couples TRBV9 to TRBJ2-1, with a weak D call TRBD2 (5 bases). CDR1 is SGDLS and CDR2 is YYNGEE in the germline V gene. CDR3 length equals 15 residues. V lost 7 bases, J lost 2 bases, and 16 bases lay in between. As DNA, the CDR3 is TGTGCCAGCTCAGAGGTGGCGGAGGCCTACAATGAGCAGTTCTTC. This codes for CASSEVAEAYNEQFF.

In its sample, this clone was seen once. The chain has TRBV18 and TRBJ1-1; D is unclear. From germline, CDR1 is KGHSH and CDR2 LQKENI. Trimming removed 5 bases at V and 5 bases at J, with 18 bases between. The CDR3 is made up of 15 amino acids. The CDR3 bases are TGTGCCAGCTCAACCCGAGGCGGGGAAGGGACTGAAGCTTTCTTT. Translation gives CASSTRGGEGTEAFF.

V and J are TRBV11-2 and TRBJ2-7; 10 bases match TRBD2. The CDR3 spans 16 residues. Germline assignment: CDR1 SGHAT and CDR2 FQNNGV. Trimming at V came to 5 bases and at J to 6 bases, leaving 13 bases not matched to a gene. DNA of the CDR3: TGTGCCAGCAGCCTAATGCATCTAGCGGGAGTTAGCGAGCAGTACTTC. Translated: CASSLMHLAGVSEQYF.

The count of this clone is one. CDR3 region: CASSEGSYRGGEQYF. The CDR3 DNA sequence: TGTGCCAGCAGTGAGGGTTCTTACAGAGGAGGGGAGCAGTACTTC. This rearrangement joins TRBV6-1 to TRBJ2-7; maybe TRBD2 (6 bases). CDR3 length equals 15 residues. The V gene lost 3 bases and the J gene lost 7 bases, with 19 bases spanning the gap. CDR1 MNHNS and CDR2 SASEGT come from the germline V gene.

The chain uses TRBV2 and TRBJ2-7; TRBD1 matches at 8 bases. With V trimmed by 7 bases and J by 7 bases, 15 bases remained unmatched. Germline CDR1 SNHLY, CDR2 FYNNEI. The CDR3 totals 15 residues. CDR3 coding DNA: TGTGCCAGCACCCCCTTACGGGGGACAGGACTTGAGCAGTACTTC. It is translated as CASTPLRGTGLEQYF.